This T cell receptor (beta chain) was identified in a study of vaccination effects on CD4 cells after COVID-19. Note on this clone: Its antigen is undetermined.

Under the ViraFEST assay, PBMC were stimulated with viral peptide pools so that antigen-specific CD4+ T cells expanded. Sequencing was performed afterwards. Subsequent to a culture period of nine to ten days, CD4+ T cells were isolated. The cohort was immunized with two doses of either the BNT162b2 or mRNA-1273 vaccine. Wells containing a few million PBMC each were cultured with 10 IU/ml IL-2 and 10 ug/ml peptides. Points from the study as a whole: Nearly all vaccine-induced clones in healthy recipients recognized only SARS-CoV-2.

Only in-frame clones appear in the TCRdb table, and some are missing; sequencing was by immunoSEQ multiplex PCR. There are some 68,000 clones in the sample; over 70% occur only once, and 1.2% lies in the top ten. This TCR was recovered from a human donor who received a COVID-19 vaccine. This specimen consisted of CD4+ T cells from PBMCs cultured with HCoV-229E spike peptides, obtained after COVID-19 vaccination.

CDR3 bases: TGTGCCAGCAGCCGCCCGACAGGGGTAGCAGAGACCCAGTACTTC. This gives the protein CASSRPTGVAETQYF. The rearrangement uses TRBV13 and TRBJ2-5; 8 bases line up with TRBD1. J was trimmed by 4 bases and V by 5 bases; bases with no gene match: 9. Germline-derived CDR1 and CDR2 are PRHDT and FYEKMQ (reference sequence). The CDR3 has 15 residues. The whole variable domain, remainder taken from reference TRBV13 and TRBJ2-5, is AAGVIQSPRHLIKEKRETATLKCYPIPRHDTVYWYQQGPGQDPQFLISFYEKMQSDKGSIPDRFSAQQFSDYHSELNMSSLELGDSALYFCASSRPTGVAETQYFGPGTRLLVL.